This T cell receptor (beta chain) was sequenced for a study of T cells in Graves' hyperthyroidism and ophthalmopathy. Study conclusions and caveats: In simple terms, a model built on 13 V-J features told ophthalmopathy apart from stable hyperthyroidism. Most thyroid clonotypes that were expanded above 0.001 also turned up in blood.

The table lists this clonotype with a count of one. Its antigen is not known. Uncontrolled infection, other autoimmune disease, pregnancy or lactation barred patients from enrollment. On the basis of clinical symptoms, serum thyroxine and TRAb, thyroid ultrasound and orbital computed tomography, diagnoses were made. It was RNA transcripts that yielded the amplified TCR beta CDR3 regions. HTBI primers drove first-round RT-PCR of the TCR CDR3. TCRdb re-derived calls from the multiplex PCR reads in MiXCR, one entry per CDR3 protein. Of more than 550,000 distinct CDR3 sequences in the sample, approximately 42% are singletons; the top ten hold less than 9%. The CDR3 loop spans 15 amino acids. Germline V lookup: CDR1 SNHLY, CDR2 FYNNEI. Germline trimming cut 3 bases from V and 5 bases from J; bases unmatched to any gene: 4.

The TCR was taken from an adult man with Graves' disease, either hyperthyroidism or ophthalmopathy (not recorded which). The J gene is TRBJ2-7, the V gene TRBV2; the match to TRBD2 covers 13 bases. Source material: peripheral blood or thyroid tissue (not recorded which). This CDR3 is CASSDTSGREDEQYF. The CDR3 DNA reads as TGTGCCAGCAGTGACACTAGCGGGAGGGAGGACGAGCAGTACTTC.